A single TCR beta chain is shown here with its context. Profiling relied on immunoSEQ multiplex PCR, and the TCRdb table lists in-frame clones only, not all of them. The repertoire includes around 60,000 clones, 85% to 95% of them detected once, and 3.5% to 5.5% sits in the top ten. These data are taken from a study of technical replicates of blood from several donors. The CDR3 is 14 amino acids. Trimming pared 5 bases from V and 4 bases from J, leaving 9 bases between. Germline V gives CDR1 LNHDA, CDR2 SQIVND (reference sequence). The TCR comes from a human donor in good health. Some clones in this sample may be carry-over from other donors' samples. The chain is built from TRBV19 and TRBJ2-6; D gene uncertain. Sequencing was done on a sample of PBMCs. CDR3 loop: CASSGLSGANVLTF. CDR3 DNA sequence: TGTGCCAGTAGTGGCCTGTCCGGGGCCAACGTCCTGACTTTC. The variable domain in full, with the rest retrieved from reference TRBV19 and TRBJ2-6, is DGGITQSPKYLFRKEGQNVTLSCEQNLNHDAMYWYRQDPGQGLRLIYYSQIVNDFQKGDIAEGYSVSREKKESFPLTVTSAQKNPTAFYLCASSGLSGANVLTFGAGSRLTVL.